This record covers a single TCR beta chain. The data are from a study of blood T cell repertoires in COVID-19. Some clones are missing from TCRdb's copy, which holds only in-frame ones; the method was immunoSEQ multiplex PCR. The sample lists hundreds of thousands of clones; around 85% were seen once. Unmatched junction bases numbered 8, after V lost 0 bases and J lost 2 bases. This CDR3 is 17 amino acids long. Looked up from germline, CDR1 is LGHNA and CDR2 is YSLEER. Sequenced material: PBMCs or T cells enriched from blood (not recorded which). The receptor was isolated from a woman between 25 and 40 years old who had been exposed to COVID-19. The chain joins TRBV4-3 to TRBJ2-3; 7 nucleotides line up with TRBD2. The chain's CDR3 is CASSQEGGKENTDTQYF. CDR3 bases: TGCGCCAGCAGCCAAGAGGGGGGGAAGGAAAACACAGATACGCAGTATTTT.